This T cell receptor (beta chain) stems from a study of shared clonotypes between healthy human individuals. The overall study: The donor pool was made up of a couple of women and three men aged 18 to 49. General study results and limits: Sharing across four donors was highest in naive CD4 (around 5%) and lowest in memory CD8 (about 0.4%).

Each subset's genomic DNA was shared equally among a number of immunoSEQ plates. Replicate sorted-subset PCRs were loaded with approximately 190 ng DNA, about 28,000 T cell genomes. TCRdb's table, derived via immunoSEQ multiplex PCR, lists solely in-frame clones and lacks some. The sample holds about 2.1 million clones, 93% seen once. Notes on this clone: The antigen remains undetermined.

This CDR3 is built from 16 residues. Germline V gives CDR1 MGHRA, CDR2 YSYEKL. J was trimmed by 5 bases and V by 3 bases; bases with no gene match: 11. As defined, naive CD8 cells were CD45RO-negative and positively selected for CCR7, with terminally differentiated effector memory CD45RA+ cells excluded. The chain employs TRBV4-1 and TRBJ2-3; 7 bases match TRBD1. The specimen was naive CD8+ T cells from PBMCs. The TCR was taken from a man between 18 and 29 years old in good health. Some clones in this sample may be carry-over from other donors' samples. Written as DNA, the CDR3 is TGCGCCAGCAGCCATATGAAAGGGGACAGAGAAGATACGCAGTATTTT. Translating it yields CASSHMKGDREDTQYF.